This TCR beta chain came from a study of T-cell memory formation after mild COVID-19. This clonotype was picked up a small number of times. The antigen remains unidentified. The germline gives CDR1 SGHRS, CDR2 YFSETQ. This CDR3 contains 15 residues. With V trimmed by 3 bases and J by 2 bases, 6 bases remained unmatched. Study-wide findings and caveats: CD4+ bias marked clones expanding day 15 to 37, unlike balanced contracting clones. Among contracting clones, CD4+ were mainly CM/EM and CD8+ enriched in EMRA.

TCRdb recomputed calls from the 5' RACE reads with MiXCR, one row per CDR3 protein. The sample yields about 410,000 distinct CDR3 sequences, more than 20% seen once. The source is an adult woman who had mild COVID-19 (a few samples of this study predate the infection). Cell type and time point are not known. The chain carries TRBV5-1 and TRBJ2-5; 8 nucleotides align to TRBD2. Sequencing was performed on PBMCs or a T cell subset sorted from them (not recorded which). The DNA of the CDR3 is TGCGCCAGCAGCTCTAGCGGGTTCGTACAAGAGACCCAGTACTTC. This codes for CASSSSGFVQETQYF.